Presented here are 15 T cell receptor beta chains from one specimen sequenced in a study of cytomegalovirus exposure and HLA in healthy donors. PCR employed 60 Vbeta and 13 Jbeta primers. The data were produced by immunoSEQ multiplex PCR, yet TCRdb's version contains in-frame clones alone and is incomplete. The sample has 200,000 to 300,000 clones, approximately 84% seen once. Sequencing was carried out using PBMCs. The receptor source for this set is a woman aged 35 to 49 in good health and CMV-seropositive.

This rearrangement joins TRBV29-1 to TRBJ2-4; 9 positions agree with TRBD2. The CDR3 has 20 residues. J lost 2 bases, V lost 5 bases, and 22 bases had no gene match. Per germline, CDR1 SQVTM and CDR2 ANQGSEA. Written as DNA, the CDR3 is TGCAGCGTTATCCTGACCCCCCACGGCGGGAGGGCCGTAACCAAAAACATTCAGTACTTC. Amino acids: CSVILTPHGGRAVTKNIQYF.

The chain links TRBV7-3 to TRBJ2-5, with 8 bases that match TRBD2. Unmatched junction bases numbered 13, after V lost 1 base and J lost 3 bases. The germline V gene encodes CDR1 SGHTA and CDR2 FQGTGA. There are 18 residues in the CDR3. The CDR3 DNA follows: TGTGCCAGCAGCTTAAGCGGCCGTAGCGGGGTGGCGGAAGAGACCCAGTACTTC. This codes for CASSLSGRSGVAEETQYF.

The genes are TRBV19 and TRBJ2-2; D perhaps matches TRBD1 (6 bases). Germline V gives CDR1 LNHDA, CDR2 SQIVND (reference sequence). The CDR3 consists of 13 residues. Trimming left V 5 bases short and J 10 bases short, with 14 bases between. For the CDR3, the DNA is TGTGCCAGTAGTGTAAGGGGGTATGTGGAGCTGTTTTTT. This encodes CASSVRGYVELFF.

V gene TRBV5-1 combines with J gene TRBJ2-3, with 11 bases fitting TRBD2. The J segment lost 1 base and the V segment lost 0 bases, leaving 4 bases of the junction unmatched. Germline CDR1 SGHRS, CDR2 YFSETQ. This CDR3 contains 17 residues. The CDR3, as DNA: TGCGCCAGCAGCTTGGGGACTAGCGGGTGGGGCACAGATACGCAGTATTTT. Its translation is CASSLGTSGWGTDTQYF. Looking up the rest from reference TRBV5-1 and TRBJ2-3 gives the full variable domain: KAGVTQTPRYLIKTRGQQVTLSCSPISGHRSVSWYQQTPGQGLQFLFEYFSETQRNKGNFPGRFSGRQFSNSRSEMNVSTLELGDSALYLCASSLGTSGWGTDTQYFGPGTRLTVL.

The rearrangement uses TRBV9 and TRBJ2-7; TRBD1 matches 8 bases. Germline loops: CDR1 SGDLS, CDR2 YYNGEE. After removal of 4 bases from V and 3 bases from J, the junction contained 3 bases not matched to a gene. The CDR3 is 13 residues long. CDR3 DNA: TGTGCCAGCAGCCCAGGGGGCGACTACGAGCAGTACTTC. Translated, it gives CASSPGGDYEQYF.

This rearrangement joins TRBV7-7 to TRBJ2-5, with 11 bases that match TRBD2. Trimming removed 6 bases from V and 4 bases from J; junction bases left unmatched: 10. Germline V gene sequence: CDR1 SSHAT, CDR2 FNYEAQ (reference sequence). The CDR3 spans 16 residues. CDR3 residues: CASRKLAGVLSETQYF. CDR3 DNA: TGTGCCAGCAGGAAACTAGCGGGAGTTCTTTCAGAGACCCAGTACTTC.

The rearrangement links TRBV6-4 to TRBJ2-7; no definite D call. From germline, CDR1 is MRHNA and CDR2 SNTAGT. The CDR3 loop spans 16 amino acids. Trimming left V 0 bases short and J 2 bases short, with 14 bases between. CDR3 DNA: TGTGCCAGCAGTGACTCGCGCGTTTACGGTGCCTACGAGCAGTACTTC. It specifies CASSDSRVYGAYEQYF.

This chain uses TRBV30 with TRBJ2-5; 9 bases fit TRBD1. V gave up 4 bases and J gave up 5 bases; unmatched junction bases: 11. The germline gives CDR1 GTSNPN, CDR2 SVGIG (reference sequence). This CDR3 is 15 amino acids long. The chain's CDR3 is CAWNSGTGSQETQYF. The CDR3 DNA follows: TGTGCCTGGAACTCCGGGACAGGGTCACAGGAGACCCAGTACTTC.

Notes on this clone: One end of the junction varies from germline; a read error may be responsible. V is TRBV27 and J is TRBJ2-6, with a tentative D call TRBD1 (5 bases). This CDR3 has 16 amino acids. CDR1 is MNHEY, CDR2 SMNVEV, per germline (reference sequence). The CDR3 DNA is TGTGCCAGCAGTTTCGGTCGGAGCTCTGGGGCCAACGGCCTGACTTTC. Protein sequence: CASSFGRSSGANGLTF.

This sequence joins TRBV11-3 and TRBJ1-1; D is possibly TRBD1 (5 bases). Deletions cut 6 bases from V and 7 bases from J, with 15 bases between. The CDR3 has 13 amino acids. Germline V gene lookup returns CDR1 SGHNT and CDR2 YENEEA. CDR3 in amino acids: CASSRRGTLEAFF. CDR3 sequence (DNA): TGTGCCAGCAGTCGACGCGGGACCCTTGAAGCTTTCTTT.

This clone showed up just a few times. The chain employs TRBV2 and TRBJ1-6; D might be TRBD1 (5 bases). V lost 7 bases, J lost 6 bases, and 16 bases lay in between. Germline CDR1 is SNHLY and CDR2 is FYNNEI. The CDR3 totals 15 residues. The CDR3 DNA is TGTGCCAGCAAAAGACTCCGCGGGGGTAATTCACCCCTCCACTTT. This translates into CASKRLRGGNSPLHF.

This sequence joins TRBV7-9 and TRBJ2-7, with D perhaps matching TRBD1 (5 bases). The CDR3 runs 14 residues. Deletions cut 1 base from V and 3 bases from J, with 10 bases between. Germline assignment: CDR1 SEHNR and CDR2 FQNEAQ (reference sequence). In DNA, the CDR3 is TGTGCCAGCAGCTTAGTAGGGGTGGGCTACGAGCAGTACTTC. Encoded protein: CASSLVGVGYEQYF.

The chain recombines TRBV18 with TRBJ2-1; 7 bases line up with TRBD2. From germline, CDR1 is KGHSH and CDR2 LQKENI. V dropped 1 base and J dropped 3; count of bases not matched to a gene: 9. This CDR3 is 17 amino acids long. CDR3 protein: CASSPLSLSGIYNEQFF. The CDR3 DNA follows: TGTGCCAGCTCACCACTCTCTCTGAGCGGGATCTACAATGAGCAGTTCTTC.

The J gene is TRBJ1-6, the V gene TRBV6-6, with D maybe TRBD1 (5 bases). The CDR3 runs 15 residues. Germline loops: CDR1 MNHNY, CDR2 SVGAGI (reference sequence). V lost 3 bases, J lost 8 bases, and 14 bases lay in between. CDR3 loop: CASSYGAVRDSPLHF. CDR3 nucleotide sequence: TGTGCCAGCAGTTATGGGGCGGTTCGGGATTCACCCCTCCACTTT.

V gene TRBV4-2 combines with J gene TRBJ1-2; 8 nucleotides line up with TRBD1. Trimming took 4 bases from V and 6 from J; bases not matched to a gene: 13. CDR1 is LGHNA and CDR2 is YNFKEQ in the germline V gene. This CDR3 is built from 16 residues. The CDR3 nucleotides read TGTGCCAGCAGCCTAGAGACAGGGGCGGATGAGAATGGCTACACCTTC. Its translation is CASSLETGADENGYTF.